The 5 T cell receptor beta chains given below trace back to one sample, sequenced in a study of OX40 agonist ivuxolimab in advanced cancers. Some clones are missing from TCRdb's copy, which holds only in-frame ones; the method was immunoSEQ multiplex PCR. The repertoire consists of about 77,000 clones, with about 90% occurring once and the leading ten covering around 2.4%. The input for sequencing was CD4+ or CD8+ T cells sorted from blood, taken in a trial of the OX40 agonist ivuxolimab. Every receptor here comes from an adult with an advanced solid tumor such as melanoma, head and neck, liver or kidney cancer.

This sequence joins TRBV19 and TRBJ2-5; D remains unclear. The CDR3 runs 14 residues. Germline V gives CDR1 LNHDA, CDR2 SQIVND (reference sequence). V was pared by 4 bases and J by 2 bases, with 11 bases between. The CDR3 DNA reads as TGTGCCAGTAGTAAAAGACAAGATCAAGAGACCCAGTACTTC. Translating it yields CASSKRQDQETQYF.

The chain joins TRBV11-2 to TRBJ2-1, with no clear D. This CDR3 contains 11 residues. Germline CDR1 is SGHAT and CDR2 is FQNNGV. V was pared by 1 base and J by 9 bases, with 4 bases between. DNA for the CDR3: TGTGCCAGCAGCTTAGGTGGTGAGCAGTTCTTC. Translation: CASSLGGEQFF.

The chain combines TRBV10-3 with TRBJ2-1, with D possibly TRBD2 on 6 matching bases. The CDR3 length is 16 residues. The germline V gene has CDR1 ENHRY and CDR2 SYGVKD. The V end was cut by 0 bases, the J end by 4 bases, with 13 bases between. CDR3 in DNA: TGTGCCATCAGTGAGTCCCTAGCGTCTGTATACAATGAGCAGTTCTTC. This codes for CAISESLASVYNEQFF.

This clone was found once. DNA of the CDR3: TGTGCCAGCAGCGCCAAGCCCGGGACAGGGTTCTACGAGCAGTACTTC. Its translation: CASSAKPGTGFYEQYF. J is TRBJ2-7 and V is TRBV9; 9 positions match TRBD1. CDR1 SGDLS and CDR2 YYNGEE come from the germline V gene. Losses at the gene ends were 3 bases for V and 3 bases for J; bases not matched to a gene: 10. There are 16 residues in the CDR3.

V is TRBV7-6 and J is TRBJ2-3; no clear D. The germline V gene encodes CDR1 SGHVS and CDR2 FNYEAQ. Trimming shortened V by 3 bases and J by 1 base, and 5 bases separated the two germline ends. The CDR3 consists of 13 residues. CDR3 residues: CASSFGGTDTQYF. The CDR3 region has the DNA TGTGCCAGCAGCTTTGGTGGCACAGATACGCAGTATTTT.